Below are 21 T cell receptor beta chains sequenced from a single sample in a study of cytomegalovirus exposure and HLA in healthy donors. PCR employed 60 Vbeta and 13 Jbeta primers. Some clones are missing from TCRdb's copy, which holds only in-frame ones; the method was immunoSEQ multiplex PCR. The top ten hold approximately 5.3% of the sample, which has 100,000 or so clones, roughly 80% seen once. The sequencing input was PBMCs. Source of these receptors: a female donor in good health and CMV-seropositive.

The chain links TRBV5-5 to TRBJ2-3; 8 nucleotides agree with TRBD2. The CDR3 contains 17 residues. Per the germline V gene, CDR1 is SGHKS and CDR2 is YYEKEE (reference sequence). The V and J ends lost 4 bases and 2 bases, in that order; junction bases with no gene match: 12. The CDR3 spells CASSPKASGGFTDTQYF. The CDR3, as DNA: TGTGCCAGCAGCCCCAAGGCCAGCGGGGGTTTCACAGATACGCAGTATTTT.

The rearrangement links TRBV13 to TRBJ1-3; D gene uncertain. Trimming shortened V by 5 bases and J by 3 bases, and 17 bases separated the two germline ends. Germline V gene lookup returns CDR1 PRHDT and CDR2 FYEKMQ (reference sequence). The CDR3 sequence is 16 residues long. The CDR3 sequence: CASSAGDSGGGNTIYF. In DNA, the CDR3 is TGTGCCAGCAGCGCAGGAGACTCCGGAGGTGGAAACACCATATATTTT.

The chain uses TRBV6-5 and TRBJ1-5; 7 nucleotides match TRBD1. In germline, CDR1 is MNHEY, CDR2 SVGAGI. This CDR3 comprises 14 residues. With V trimmed by 6 bases and J by 1 base, 3 bases remained unmatched. CDR3 sequence reads: CASRPGGSNQPQHF. CDR3 sequence (DNA): TGTGCCAGCAGGCCAGGGGGAAGCAATCAGCCCCAGCATTTT.

In its sample, this clone was seen a few times. The rearrangement uses TRBV11-2 and TRBJ1-1; a possible D gene is TRBD1 (6 bases). Germline V gene lookup returns CDR1 SGHAT and CDR2 FQNNGV. CDR3 size: 17 residues. The germline V and J ends were trimmed by 5 bases and 4 bases, with 23 bases remaining between them. The CDR3 is CASSHRGGPESGTEAFF. The CDR3 DNA follows: TGTGCCAGCAGCCACCGGGGGGGGCCGGAGTCTGGCACTGAAGCTTTCTTT.

This sequence joins TRBV7-3 and TRBJ2-1; 7 positions agree with TRBD2. V gave up 0 bases and J gave up 8 bases; unmatched junction bases: 1. Germline V gene lookup returns CDR1 SGHTA and CDR2 FQGTGA. The CDR3 totals 13 residues. The DNA of the CDR3 is TGTGCCAGCAGCTTAACAGCGGGGCATGAGCAGTTCTTC. This sequence encodes CASSLTAGHEQFF.

The V call is TRBV7-8, the J call TRBJ2-7, with TRBD2 as a possible D gene (6 bases). V was cut by 5 bases and J by 2 bases, with 16 bases left in between. CDR3 length: 15 residues. The germline V gene has CDR1 SGHVS and CDR2 FQNEAQ. CDR3 in amino acids: CASSLQGSGPYEQYF. Here the CDR3 DNA reads TGTGCCAGCAGCCTCCAGGGTAGCGGCCCCTACGAGCAGTACTTC.

The genes are TRBV9 and TRBJ2-7; 8 bases map to TRBD1. The CDR3 runs to 15 residues. Germline lookup yields CDR1 SGDLS and CDR2 YYNGEE. V shed 0 bases, J shed 3 bases, and the junction held 5 bases outside the gene matches. CDR3 loop: CASSVGQGTVYEQYF. The DNA of the CDR3 is TGTGCCAGCAGCGTAGGACAGGGGACGGTCTACGAGCAGTACTTC.

The chain combines TRBV7-2 with TRBJ1-1, with D maybe TRBD1 (6 bases). Germline V gene data show CDR1 as SGHTA and CDR2 as FQGNSA. The CDR3 has 12 amino acids. V was shortened by 0 bases and J by 9 bases, with 8 bases between the two germline ends. The CDR3: CASSLATGKAFF. Written as DNA, the CDR3 is TGTGCCAGCAGCTTAGCGACAGGAAAAGCTTTCTTT.

The genes are TRBV19 and TRBJ1-1, with a tentative D call TRBD1 (5 bases). The CDR3 runs to 14 residues. The V and J ends lost 3 bases and 1 base respectively, with 9 bases between them. From germline, CDR1 is LNHDA and CDR2 SQIVND (reference sequence). CDR3 in amino acids: CASSIQGENTEAFF. For the CDR3, the DNA is TGTGCCAGTAGTATCCAGGGCGAGAACACTGAAGCTTTCTTT.

The chain recombines TRBV25-1 with TRBJ1-2; TRBD1 matches 9 bases. The CDR3 has 15 amino acids. V trimming: 6 bases; J trimming: 1 base; junction bases outside the gene matches: 6. Germline-derived CDR1 and CDR2 are MGHDK and SYGVNS. The CDR3 loop is CASRTGTGSNYGYTF. In DNA, the CDR3 is TGTGCCAGCAGGACCGGGACAGGGAGTAACTATGGCTACACCTTC.

This clone was found a few times. This chain connects TRBV28 to TRBJ1-4; 7 bases align to TRBD1. The CDR3 is made up of 12 amino acids. Trimming removed 9 bases from V and 12 bases from J; junction bases left unmatched: 10. Germline CDR1 and CDR2: MDHEN and SYDVKM. In DNA, the CDR3 is TGTGCCAGTCAGTTTCGTCAGGGGGAACTGTTTTTT. It translates to CASQFRQGELFF.

The CDR3 bases are TGTGCCAGCAGTGTTCAACAGGGTCTCCACGAGCAGTACTTC. Residues: CASSVQQGLHEQYF. The J gene is TRBJ2-7, the V gene TRBV2, with D maybe TRBD1 (6 bases). The CDR3 extends over 14 amino acids. V was clipped by 4 bases and J by 5 bases, with 15 bases between them. The germline V gene encodes CDR1 SNHLY and CDR2 FYNNEI.

This sequence joins TRBV5-4 and TRBJ2-5; the D gene is possibly TRBD1 (5 bases). The germline CDR1 and CDR2 sequences are SGHNT and YYREEE (reference sequence). Deletions cut 4 bases from V and 5 bases from J, with 15 bases between. CDR3 size: 14 residues. The CDR3 bases are TGTGCCAGCAGCCAGGGATTTGCCCTGGAGACCCAGTACTTC. It codes for CASSQGFALETQYF.

V gene TRBV18 combines with J gene TRBJ2-5, with TRBD1 matching 7 bases. The CDR3 runs 13 residues. From germline, CDR1 is KGHSH and CDR2 LQKENI. V was clipped by 4 bases and J by 4 bases; unmatched bases: 3. The CDR3 reads CASSRGGRETQYF. CDR3 bases: TGTGCCAGCTCACGAGGGGGCCGAGAGACCCAGTACTTC.

This clone appeared once. The gene calls are TRBV29-1 and TRBJ2-1; 8 bases align to TRBD2. CDR1 and CDR2 from the germline V gene are SQVTM and ANQGSEA. J gave up 3 bases and V 7 bases, and 5 bases lay outside the gene matches. The CDR3 is made up of 13 amino acids. CDR3 nucleotides: TGCAGCGGGATAAGCGGGAGCTACAATGAGCAGTTCTTC. Amino acid sequence: CSGISGSYNEQFF.

This clone was recorded once. The gene calls are TRBV7-9 and TRBJ1-5; D may be TRBD1 (5 bases). The germline V gene encodes CDR1 SEHNR and CDR2 FQNEAQ (reference sequence). The V end was cut by 1 base, the J end by 4 bases, with 11 bases between. The CDR3 sequence is 15 residues long. The chain's CDR3 is CASSLVGGVNQPQHF. The CDR3 DNA reads TGTGCCAGCAGCTTAGTGGGGGGTGTGAATCAGCCCCAGCATTTT.

This rearrangement joins TRBV6-1 to TRBJ2-1, with D uncertain. The germline gives CDR1 MNHNS, CDR2 SASEGT. The germline V and J ends were trimmed by 1 base and 2 bases, with 9 bases remaining between them. The CDR3 extends over 15 amino acids. The CDR3 DNA reads as TGTGCCAGCAGTGAAGGGCAGGCCCCCTACAATGAGCAGTTCTTC. Protein: CASSEGQAPYNEQFF.

The rearrangement uses TRBV6-1 and TRBJ1-2; weak D call: TRBD1 (6 bases). V was shortened by 6 bases and J by 2 bases, with 16 bases between the two germline ends. The CDR3 is 15 residues long. The V gene's germline CDR1 is MNHNS and CDR2 SASEGT. CDR3 residues: CASSLGGGPNYGYTF. The CDR3 DNA reads as TGTGCCAGCAGCCTAGGGGGGGGGCCCAACTATGGCTACACCTTC.

The chain has TRBV30 and TRBJ2-5; a possible D gene is TRBD2 (7 bases). Germline V CDR1 and CDR2: GTSNPN, SVGIG (reference sequence). Trimming took off 4 bases at V and 1 base at J, with 16 bases between the two ends. The length of the CDR3 is 15 residues. As DNA, the CDR3 is TGTGCCTGGACCGTATGGGGGGGGGCCCAAGAGACCCAGTACTTC. This sequence encodes CAWTVWGGAQETQYF.

The chain combines TRBV5-3 with TRBJ2-7, with 7 bases identical to TRBD2. TRBV5-3 is identified as an open reading frame with a role that is uncertain. This CDR3 spans 16 amino acids. Losses at the gene ends were 1 base for V and 3 bases for J; bases not matched to a gene: 10. The CDR3 nucleotides read TGTGCCAGAAGCTTGTCTGGGACTAAAATGGTCTACGAGCAGTACTTC. It is translated as CARSLSGTKMVYEQYF.

The chain combines TRBV10-3 with TRBJ2-1, with 8 bases aligning to TRBD2. The V gene end was trimmed by 10 bases and the J gene end by 0 bases; junction bases not matched to a gene: 8. This CDR3 is built from 15 residues. Germline loops: CDR1 ENHRY, CDR2 SYGVKD. In DNA form, the CDR3 reads TGTGCCACCATGGGCGGGGGGACCTCCTACAATGAGCAGTTCTTC. Protein: CATMGGGTSYNEQFF.